The 20 T cell receptor beta chains given below trace back to one sample, sequenced in a study of T cells after yellow fever vaccination. TCRdb called the 5' RACE reads again in MiXCR, with one record for every CDR3 protein. Of 300,000 to 350,000 distinct CDR3 sequences in the sample, around 3.9% are singletons; the top ten hold roughly 24%. This material consisted of PBMCs, taken 5 days after the yellow fever booster vaccination. The receptors stem from a man aged 18 to 35 who received the YFV17D yellow fever vaccine.

This clonotype was observed many times. The gene calls are TRBV27 and TRBJ2-1; D unresolved. Germline V CDR1 and CDR2: MNHEY, SMNVEV (reference sequence). The CDR3 extends over 16 amino acids. V was pared by 4 bases and J by 1 base, with 14 bases between. The CDR3 region has the DNA TGTGCCAGCAGTTCCGACCGCCTCTTATCCTACAATGAGCAGTTCTTC. This sequence encodes CASSSDRLLSYNEQFF.

The chain has TRBV12-3 or TRBV12-4 and TRBJ2-6; a weak D match, TRBD2 (5 bases). Trimming removed 6 bases at V and 0 bases at J, with 15 bases between. This CDR3 contains 17 residues. As DNA, the CDR3 is TGTGCCAGCAGCTCCAGCTCGGGGTACTCTGGGGCCAACGTCCTGACTTTC. Encoded protein: CASSSSSGYSGANVLTF.

V gene TRBV5-1 combines with J gene TRBJ1-1; D perhaps matches TRBD1 (5 bases). Germline-derived CDR1 and CDR2 are SGHRS and YFSETQ. Trimming left V 1 base short and J 8 bases short, with 15 bases between. This CDR3 is 14 amino acids long. CDR3 residues: CASSLPQEGMEAFF. The CDR3, as DNA: TGCGCCAGCAGCTTGCCACAGGAAGGGATGGAAGCTTTCTTT.

At least ten counts were recorded for this clonotype. This sequence joins TRBV6-2 or TRBV6-3 and TRBJ2-4; D might be TRBD2 (5 bases). The germline V and J ends were trimmed by 8 bases and 0 bases, with 5 bases remaining between them. The CDR3 runs to 12 residues. Germline lookup yields CDR1 MNHEY and CDR2 SVGEGT. The CDR3 loop is CASGLAKNIQYF. CDR3 DNA: TGTGCCAGCGGACTAGCCAAAAACATTCAGTACTTC.

This clonotype was recorded at least ten times. The V gene is TRBV28, the J gene TRBJ2-7; D is perhaps TRBD2 (5 bases). V was clipped by 4 bases and J by 4 bases, with 8 bases between them. The germline V gene encodes CDR1 MDHEN and CDR2 SYDVKM. The CDR3 contains 12 residues. As DNA, the CDR3 is TGTGCCAGCAGTTCCCGGGGTTACGAGCAGTACGTC. Protein: CASSSRGYEQYV.

This clonotype was detected ten times or more. The J gene is TRBJ2-2, the V gene TRBV9; D tentatively fits TRBD1 or TRBD2 (5 bases each). Per the germline V gene, CDR1 is SGDLS and CDR2 is YYNGEE. CDR3 length equals 14 residues. Deletions cut 0 bases from V and 4 bases from J, with 7 bases between. The CDR3 protein is CASSVAGSTGELFF. CDR3 sequence (DNA): TGTGCCAGCAGCGTAGCAGGGAGCACCGGGGAGCTGTTTTTT.

This clonotype has a handful of counts. This chain connects TRBV2 to TRBJ2-7; 8 bases agree with TRBD2. The germline CDR1 and CDR2 sequences are SNHLY and FYNNEI. The CDR3 spans 14 residues. V shed 6 bases, J shed 1 base, and the junction held 5 bases outside the gene matches. The CDR3, as DNA: TGTGCCAGCAGGGGACTAGGGGGATCCTACGAGCAGTACTTC. The encoded protein is CASRGLGGSYEQYF.

V is TRBV7-7 and J is TRBJ2-5; D possibly corresponds to TRBD1 (5 bases). Trimming took off 5 bases at V and 3 bases at J, with 13 bases between the two ends. CDR3 length equals 14 residues. Germline V gives CDR1 SSHAT, CDR2 FNYEAQ (reference sequence). CDR3 bases: TGTGCCAGCAGCCGAGGACATGAAGAAGAGACCCAGTACTTC. Translated, it gives CASSRGHEEETQYF. Combining the CDR3 with reference TRBV7-7 and TRBJ2-5 gives the whole variable domain GAGVSQSPRYKVTKRGQDVTLRCDPISSHATLYWYQQALGQGPEFLTYFNYEAQPDKSGLPSDRFSAERPEGSISTLTIQRTEQRDSAMYRCASSRGHEEETQYFGPGTRLLVL.

This clonotype was detected only a few times. V usage is TRBV6-5 and J usage is TRBJ1-1; D may be TRBD1 (6 bases). V lost 10 bases and J 6 bases, leaving 21 bases between the germline ends. This CDR3 is 14 amino acids long. The V gene's germline CDR1 is MNHEY and CDR2 SVGAGI. CDR3 region: CATLRGGASPEAFF. CDR3 in DNA: TGTGCCACCCTCCGGGGGGGCGCGAGCCCTGAAGCTTTCTTT.

This clonotype was seen a handful of times. An end of the junction differs from the germline gene, which may be a read error. The chain combines TRBV20-1 with TRBJ1-1; D not resolved. The CDR3 runs to 13 residues. Germline values: CDR1 DFQATT, CDR2 SNEGSKA (reference sequence). The CDR3 bases are TGCAGTGCCAGAGAGATCCCGTACACTGAAGCTTTCTTT. Protein: CSAREIPYTEAFF.

V usage is TRBV7-6 and J usage is TRBJ2-3; D possibly corresponds to TRBD2 (6 bases). This CDR3 is built from 15 residues. Trimming took off 6 bases at V and 1 base at J, with 14 bases between the two ends. The germline gives CDR1 SGHVS, CDR2 FNYEAQ. The CDR3 here is CASSTRSGGTDTQYF. The CDR3 region has the DNA TGTGCCAGCAGTACTAGGTCGGGGGGCACAGATACGCAGTATTTT. Together with reference TRBV7-6 and TRBJ2-3, the CDR3 gives the full variable domain: GAGVSQSPRYKVTKRGQDVALRCDPISGHVSLYWYRQALGQGPEFLTYFNYEAQQDKSGLPNDRFSAERPEGSISTLTIQRTEQRDSAMYRCASSTRSGGTDTQYFGPGTRLTVL.

This clonotype was counted between two and nine times. This chain joins TRBV20-1 and TRBJ2-5; maybe TRBD1 (5 bases). This CDR3 is 12 amino acids long. CDR1 DFQATT and CDR2 SNEGSKA come from the germline V gene (reference sequence). DNA for the CDR3: TGCAGGGTCGGACGGCCAGGGGAGACCCAGTACTTC. Its translation is CRVGRPGETQYF.

This clonotype was seen more than once but under ten times. CDR3 residues: CAWSVEGVGGNTIYF. The CDR3 region has the DNA TGTGCCTGGAGTGTAGAGGGGGTTGGGGGAAACACCATATATTTT. The chain links TRBV30 to TRBJ1-3, with D possibly being TRBD1 (6 bases). The germline V gene encodes CDR1 GTSNPN and CDR2 SVGIG (reference sequence). CDR3 size: 15 residues. The V end lost 0 bases, the J end lost 4 bases, and 13 bases lay between the germline ends.

V gene TRBV7-9 combines with J gene TRBJ2-1; TRBD1 might be the D (5 bases). The CDR3 consists of 14 residues. Germline V lookup: CDR1 SEHNR, CDR2 FQNEAQ (reference sequence). V was pared by 8 bases and J by 0 bases, with 11 bases between. The CDR3 reads CASQGNPSYNEQFF. The CDR3 DNA sequence: TGTGCCAGCCAGGGTAACCCCTCCTACAATGAGCAGTTCTTC. The variable domain in full, with the rest retrieved from reference TRBV7-9 and TRBJ2-1, is DTGVSQNPRHKITKRGQNVTFRCDPISEHNRLYWYRQTLGQGPEFLTYFQNEAQLEKSRLLSDRFSAERPKGSFSTLEIQRTEQGDSAMYLCASQGNPSYNEQFFGPGTRLTVL.

This clonotype has just a few counts. V is TRBV5-6 and J is TRBJ1-6; D ambiguous. The ends were cut back, 4 bases at V and 6 bases at J, with 11 bases in the middle. Germline V CDR1 and CDR2: SGHDT, YYEEEE. This CDR3 spans 14 amino acids. The CDR3, as DNA: TGTGCCAGCAGCCCGTTGGGGTCTAATTCACCCCTCCACTTT. Residues: CASSPLGSNSPLHF.

The CDR3 region is CAWSDDRRPYEQYF. The CDR3 bases are TGTGCCTGGAGTGACGACAGGAGGCCCTACGAGCAGTACTTC. The chain recombines TRBV30 with TRBJ2-7; a possible D gene is TRBD1 (6 bases). CDR1 GTSNPN and CDR2 SVGIG come from the germline V gene (reference sequence). Trimming left V 1 base short and J 2 bases short, with 12 bases between. The CDR3 length is 14 residues.

Ten or more counts support this clonotype. The rearrangement links TRBV7-8 to TRBJ1-5; perhaps TRBD1 as D (5 bases). V was shortened by 4 bases and J by 0 bases, with 13 bases between the two germline ends. The CDR3 extends over 16 amino acids. The germline V gene has CDR1 SGHVS and CDR2 FQNEAQ. The CDR3: CASSSQRGNSNQPQHF. DNA for the CDR3: TGTGCCAGCAGCTCGCAGAGGGGAAATAGCAATCAGCCCCAGCATTTT.

The V call is TRBV6-5, the J call TRBJ2-2; TRBD1 matches 8 bases. Per germline, CDR1 MNHEY and CDR2 SVGAGI. With V trimmed by 4 bases and J by 4 bases, 14 bases remained unmatched. The CDR3 length is 18 residues. CDR3 region: CASSSTWSGTGPTGELFF. The DNA for the CDR3 is TGTGCCAGCAGTTCTACCTGGTCGGGGACAGGTCCCACCGGGGAGCTGTTTTTT.

This clonotype was recorded many times. The chain is built from TRBV7-9 and TRBJ1-2, with D perhaps matching TRBD1 (5 bases). Trimming cost V 5 bases and J 6 bases, with 16 bases left between them. CDR1 SEHNR and CDR2 FQNEAQ come from the germline V gene (reference sequence). The CDR3 consists of 14 residues. CDR3 coding DNA: TGTGCCAGCAGCCACGATGTCAGGGTCCATGGCTACACCTTC. Amino acids: CASSHDVRVHGYTF.

The chain carries TRBV5-1 and TRBJ2-7, with D possibly matching TRBD1 (5 bases). The CDR3 spans 13 residues. Looked up from germline, CDR1 is SGHRS and CDR2 is YFSETQ. V lost 5 bases to trimming and J lost 2 bases, with 11 bases between them. The CDR3 DNA reads as TGCGCCAGCAGGTTCAGGGCCGCCTACGAGCAGTACTTC. Translation gives CASRFRAAYEQYF.